This TCR beta chain derives from a study of blood T cells in healthy people across ages. A J-beta primer mix and a sample-barcoded 5' primer were used in a second PCR of roughly 7 to 12 cycles. From the 5' RACE reads, TCRdb called clonotypes with MiXCR, one entry per CDR3 protein. Of approximately 960,000 distinct CDR3 sequences listed, 25% to 30% are singletons. These same records also appear under a second study, on T cells of mothers and their children.

The sequenced sample consisted of blood. The receptor comes from a middle-aged woman in good health.

CDR3 nucleotides: TGTGCCAGCAGCTTATCAGGACTAGCGGGCATTAGGGACGAGCAGTACTTC. Its protein product is CASSLSGLAGIRDEQYF. The rearrangement joins TRBV7-2 to TRBJ2-7, with 11 bases that match TRBD2. CDR1 SGHTA and CDR2 FQGNSA come from the germline V gene. The V and J ends lost 2 bases and 5 bases, in that order; junction bases with no gene match: 11. This CDR3 spans 17 amino acids.